This TCR beta chain was retrieved from a study of PD-1 blockade in classical Hodgkin lymphoma. Study observations and caveats: It was among complete responders that baseline diversity resembled that of newly diagnosed patients. Those starting nivolumab under 1 year post-ASCT were excluded. The authors have not defined what causes the repertoire differences, possibly disease activity or prior therapy.

Profiled with immunoSEQ multiplex PCR; TCRdb holds only in-frame clones, not every one. This table has 25,000 to 30,000 clones, 80% to 90% appearing once. Autologous stem cell transplantation was followed by relapse in every patient, and brentuximab vedotin exposure varied. The best responses consisted of complete response, partial response or progressive disease. Losses at the gene ends were 4 bases for V and 5 bases for J; bases not matched to a gene: 3. CDR3 length: 15 residues. Germline V lookup: CDR1 MNHEY, CDR2 SVGAGI. As regards this clone: The antigen is undetermined.

The sample here was peripheral blood mononuclear cells (PBMCs), taken at baseline. This clonotype originated in a human donor with classical Hodgkin lymphoma. The chain recombines TRBV6-5 with TRBJ2-2, with 11 bases matching TRBD2. The CDR3 protein is CASSSPSGGTGELFF. The CDR3 region has the DNA TGTGCCAGCAGTTCTCCTAGCGGGGGGACCGGGGAGCTGTTTTTT.